The sequence of this TCR beta chain was determined in a study of cytomegalovirus exposure and HLA in healthy donors. The PCR contained 60 Vbeta and 13 Jbeta primers. Profiled with immunoSEQ multiplex PCR; TCRdb holds only in-frame clones, not every one. Its table lists 110,000 to 150,000 clones. Turning to this clone: The antigen remains undetermined.

This CDR3 spans 15 amino acids. The V end lost 1 base, the J end lost 2 bases, and 9 bases lay between the germline ends. Germline V gene data show CDR1 as LNHDA and CDR2 as SQIVND (reference sequence). Regarding the study as a whole: Most TCR sequences were uncommon, yet certain public TCRs appeared in many donors.

Sequenced material: PBMCs. The sequence derives from a male donor in good health and CMV-seronegative. The V and J genes are TRBV19 and TRBJ1-5; no clear D gene. CDR3 nucleotides: TGTGCCAGTAGTATAGGGGCGAGGGGCAATCAGCCCCAGCATTTT. Translating it yields CASSIGARGNQPQHF.